A single TCR beta chain is shown here with its context. Its antigen is unknown. Generation of TCR cDNA used 5'RACE template switching (which added a universal primer site and UMIs). TCRdb reprocessed the 5' RACE reads via MiXCR and lists one record per CDR3 protein. The sample has a few hundred thousand distinct CDR3 sequences, around 4.9% seen once; the top ten hold 2.5% to 4%. This specimen comes from a study of T cells after yellow fever vaccination. Overall study results and limits: Within FACS-sorted repertoires, abundant clonotypes contaminating from the bulk population could be present. A secondary response was less intense yet reached its peak sooner, at day 5 versus 15. Overlap between CD4 and CD8 compartments was detected for a small share of clonotypes.

The ends lost 2 bases at V and 1 base at J; junction bases unmatched: 3. Germline CDR1 reads SGHNT; CDR2 reads YYREEE (reference sequence). The CDR3 runs to 15 residues. This receptor was obtained from a young man who received the YFV17D yellow fever vaccine. Sequences were derived from CD4+ T cells sorted from PBMCs, sampled on the day of the yellow fever booster vaccination. The V gene is TRBV5-4, the J gene TRBJ2-5, with 9 bases identical to TRBD2. In DNA form, the CDR3 reads TGTGCCAGCAGCTTAGCGGGGGGAACCCAAGAGACCCAGTACTTC. Translating gives CASSLAGGTQETQYF.